The subject of this entry is one T cell receptor (beta chain). Its antigen is as yet unknown. The sample is drawn from a study of OX40 agonist ivuxolimab in advanced cancers. Data came from immunoSEQ multiplex PCR; TCRdb stores just in-frame clones and leaves some out. The sample holds fewer than 85,000 clones, around 83% seen once. Study-wide results and limits: The authors did not determine the antigen specificity of the expanded peripheral T cells.

This TCR was sampled from an adult with an advanced solid tumor such as melanoma, head and neck, liver or kidney cancer. The sequencing used CD4+ or CD8+ T cells sorted from blood, collected in a trial of the OX40 agonist ivuxolimab.

The CDR3 is CASSSTDGNNEQFF. The CDR3 bases are TGTGCCAGCAGCTCAACGGACGGGAACAATGAGCAGTTCTTC. The V call is TRBV11-3, the J call TRBJ2-1; tentative D call: TRBD2 (5 bases). V shed 4 bases and J shed 5 bases, with 12 bases lying between them. CDR3 length: 14 residues. Germline-derived CDR1 and CDR2 are SGHNT and YENEEA.